This T cell receptor beta chain appears in the sequencing data of a study of T cells in Graves' hyperthyroidism and ophthalmopathy. Study information: Peripheral blood was collected at initial diagnosis, before any treatment.

TCR beta CDR3 regions were amplified from RNA. An initial round of RT-PCR targeting the TCR CDR3 relied on the HTBI primer set. TCRdb analysed the multiplex PCR reads with MiXCR anew, one entry per CDR3 protein. The table records 450,000 to 600,000 distinct CDR3 sequences, 14% of them present only once. Diagnosis relied on clinical symptoms, serum thyroxine and TRAb, thyroid ultrasound and orbital computed tomography. What was sequenced was blood. The source of this sequence is a woman aged 40 to 50 with Graves' hyperthyroidism.

The CDR3 DNA sequence: TGTGCCACCGGAGACAGGGGGCACACTGAAGCTTTCTTT. Translated, it gives CATGDRGHTEAFF. The chain employs TRBV12-3 or TRBV12-4 and TRBJ1-1; 10 bases map to TRBD1. V lost 10 bases and J lost 3; bases outside the gene matches: 5. CDR3 length: 13 residues.